The rows below give T cell receptor beta chains drawn from one sample of a study of cytomegalovirus exposure and HLA in healthy donors. Produced via immunoSEQ multiplex PCR; TCRdb's table is partial and in-frame only. Among under 90,000 clones listed, over 60% were seen once. Input material: PBMCs. The origin of the receptors is a man aged 35-49 years in good health and CMV-seropositive. Each CDR3 is given with its conserved first and last residue. A D gene is named only where the DNA matches it firmly. For some rows the clone size is stated as once, few or many, or as a class when expanded; others skip it.

v_call: TRBV14; clone_size: .; j_call: TRBJ2-7; d_call: .; cdr3_nt: TGTGCCAGCAGCCAAGATTTGAGGGTGCGGGACGAGCAGTACTTC; cdr3_aa: CASSQDLRVRDEQYF
v_call: TRBV28; clone_size: .; j_call: TRBJ1-4; d_call: .; cdr3_nt: TGTGCCAGCAGTTGGTCCCCACAGGGACCTAATGAAAAACTGTTTTTT; cdr3_aa: CASSWSPQGPNEKLFF
v_call: TRBV11-2; clone_size: few; j_call: TRBJ1-1; d_call: TRBD1; cdr3_nt: TGCGCCAGCAGCCAATCCGGGACAGGGGTTACTGAAGCTTTCTTT; cdr3_aa: CASSQSGTGVTEAFF
v_call: TRBV28; clone_size: few; j_call: TRBJ1-5; d_call: .; cdr3_nt: TGTGCCAGCAGCGGGGGCGGGGGAGATCAGCCCCAGCATTTT; cdr3_aa: CASSGGGGDQPQHF
v_call: TRBV21-1; clone_size: .; j_call: TRBJ2-7; d_call: .; cdr3_nt: TGTGCCAGCCGGCACCGCGGGACAGCGCAGTACTTC; cdr3_aa: CASRHRGTAQYF
v_call: TRBV30; clone_size: few; j_call: TRBJ1-1; d_call: .; cdr3_nt: TGTGCCTGGAGACCACTCGGACAAGGGGGGGACACTGAAGCTTTCTTT; cdr3_aa: CAWRPLGQGGDTEAFF
v_call: TRBV30; clone_size: .; j_call: TRBJ1-1; d_call: .; cdr3_nt: TGTGCCGTTCGCCAAGAGGTAGCTTTCTTT; cdr3_aa: CAVRQEVAFF
v_call: TRBV11-2; clone_size: .; j_call: TRBJ2-3; d_call: TRBD2; cdr3_nt: TGTGCCAGCAGCCCCCTCCCTCGACTAGCGTCAGATACGCAGTATTTT; cdr3_aa: CASSPLPRLASDTQYF
v_call: TRBV11-1; clone_size: .; j_call: TRBJ2-1; d_call: TRBD2; cdr3_nt: TGTGCCAGCAGCTTAGACCTAGCGGGAGTCGGGAATGAGCAGTTCTTC; cdr3_aa: CASSLDLAGVGNEQFF
v_call: TRBV10-2; clone_size: .; j_call: TRBJ1-1; d_call: TRBD1; cdr3_nt: TGCGCCAGCAGTGCAGGGGGCTTCACTGAAGCTTTCTTT; cdr3_aa: CASSAGGFTEAFF
v_call: TRBV5-1; clone_size: .; j_call: TRBJ2-7; d_call: TRBD1; cdr3_nt: TGCGCCAGCAGCTTAGAGACAGGGCCAACCTACGAGCAGTACTTC; cdr3_aa: CASSLETGPTYEQYF
v_call: TRBV5-1; clone_size: few; j_call: TRBJ1-2; d_call: .; cdr3_nt: TGCGCCAGCGGAGTATCCTATGGCTACACCTTC; cdr3_aa: CASGVSYGYTF
v_call: TRBV5-1; clone_size: .; j_call: TRBJ1-1; d_call: .; cdr3_nt: TGCGCCAGCAGCTTCGGGGGGAACACTGAAGCTTTCTTT; cdr3_aa: CASSFGGNTEAFF
v_call: TRBV5-4; clone_size: .; j_call: TRBJ2-7; d_call: .; cdr3_nt: TGTGCCAGCAGCGTCGGGACATACTCCTACGAGCAGTACTTC; cdr3_aa: CASSVGTYSYEQYF
v_call: TRBV27; clone_size: .; j_call: TRBJ1-1; d_call: TRBD1; cdr3_nt: TGTGCCAGCAGTACCCGACAGGGGGCTTCTGAAGCTTTCTTT; cdr3_aa: CASSTRQGASEAFF
v_call: TRBV18; clone_size: .; j_call: TRBJ2-2; d_call: TRBD1; cdr3_nt: TGTGCCAGCTCACTAATTGAGGGACAGACCGGGGAGCTGTTTTTT; cdr3_aa: CASSLIEGQTGELFF
v_call: TRBV6-4; clone_size: .; j_call: TRBJ2-7; d_call: TRBD1; cdr3_nt: TGTGCCAGCAGCCCGGGACAGGGAAATGCACTAGAGCAGTACTTC; cdr3_aa: CASSPGQGNALEQYF
v_call: TRBV27; clone_size: .; j_call: TRBJ1-1; d_call: .; cdr3_nt: TGTGCCAGCAGTACTTTTAGGGGGGGAAAGAACACTGAAGCTTTCTTT; cdr3_aa: CASSTFRGGKNTEAFF
v_call: TRBV27; clone_size: .; j_call: TRBJ2-7; d_call: .; cdr3_nt: TGTGCCAGCAGTTCCTGGGACATCCCCCCCTACGAGCAGTACTTC; cdr3_aa: CASSSWDIPPYEQYF
v_call: TRBV4-1; clone_size: .; j_call: TRBJ1-4; d_call: .; cdr3_nt: TGCGCCAGCAGCCAAGCGGCCGGACTGGCTACTAATGAAAAACTGTTTTTT; cdr3_aa: CASSQAAGLATNEKLFF
v_call: TRBV6-1; clone_size: .; j_call: TRBJ1-1; d_call: .; cdr3_nt: TGTGCCAGCAGTGCCGTACGACAGGATAACTGGATGAACACTGAAGCTTTCTTT; cdr3_aa: CASSAVRQDNWMNTEAFF
v_call: TRBV5-5; clone_size: .; j_call: TRBJ2-5; d_call: .; cdr3_nt: TGTGCCAGCAGCTTAAGCAGGAACCAAGAGACCCAGTACTTC; cdr3_aa: CASSLSRNQETQYF
v_call: TRBV29-1; clone_size: .; j_call: TRBJ2-1; d_call: TRBD2; cdr3_nt: TGCAGCGCGGGGGGGGACGATTCCCGCTACAATGAGCAGTTCTTC; cdr3_aa: CSAGGDDSRYNEQFF